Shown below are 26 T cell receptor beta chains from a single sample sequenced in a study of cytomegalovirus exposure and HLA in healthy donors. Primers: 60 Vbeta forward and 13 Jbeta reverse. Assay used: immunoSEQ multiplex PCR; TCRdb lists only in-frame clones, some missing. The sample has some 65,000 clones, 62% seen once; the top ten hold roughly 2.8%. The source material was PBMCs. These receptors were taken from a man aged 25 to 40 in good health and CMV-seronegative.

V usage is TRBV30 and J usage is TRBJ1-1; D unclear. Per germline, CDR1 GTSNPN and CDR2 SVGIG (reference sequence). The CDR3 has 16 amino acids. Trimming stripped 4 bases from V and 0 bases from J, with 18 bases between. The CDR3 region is CAWNRGRTVMNTEAFF. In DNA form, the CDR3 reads TGTGCCTGGAACAGAGGGAGGACGGTCATGAACACTGAAGCTTTCTTT.

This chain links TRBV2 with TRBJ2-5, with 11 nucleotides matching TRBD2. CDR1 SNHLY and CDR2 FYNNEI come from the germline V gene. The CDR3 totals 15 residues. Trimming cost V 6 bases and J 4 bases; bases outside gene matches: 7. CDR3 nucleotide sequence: TGTGCCAGCAGATTGCTAGCGGGGGGCCCAGAGACCCAGTACTTC. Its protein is CASRLLAGGPETQYF.

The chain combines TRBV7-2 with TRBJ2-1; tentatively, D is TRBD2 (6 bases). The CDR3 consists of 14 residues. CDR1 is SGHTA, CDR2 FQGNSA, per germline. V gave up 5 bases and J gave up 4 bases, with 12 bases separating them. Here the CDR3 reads CASSTPGDYNEQFF. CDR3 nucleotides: TGTGCCAGCAGCACGCCGGGAGATTACAATGAGCAGTTCTTC.

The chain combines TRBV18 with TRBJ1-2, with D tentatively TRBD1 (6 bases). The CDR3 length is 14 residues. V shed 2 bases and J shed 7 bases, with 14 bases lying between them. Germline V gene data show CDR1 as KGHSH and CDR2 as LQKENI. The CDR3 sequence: CASSPGQGMIGYTF. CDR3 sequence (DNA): TGTGCCAGCTCACCAGGGCAGGGGATGATTGGCTACACCTTC. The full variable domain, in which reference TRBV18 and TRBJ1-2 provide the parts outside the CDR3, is NAGVMQNPRHLVRRRGQEARLRCSPMKGHSHVYWYRQLPEEGLKFMVYLQKENIIDESGMPKERFSAEFPKEGPSILRIQQVVRGDSAAYFCASSPGQGMIGYTFGSGTRLTVV.

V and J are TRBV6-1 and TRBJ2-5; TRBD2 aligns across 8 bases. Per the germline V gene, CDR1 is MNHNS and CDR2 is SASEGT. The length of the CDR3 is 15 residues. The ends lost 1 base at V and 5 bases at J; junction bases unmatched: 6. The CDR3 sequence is CASSEGQSGGETQYF. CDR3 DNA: TGTGCCAGCAGTGAAGGTCAATCGGGGGGGGAGACCCAGTACTTC.

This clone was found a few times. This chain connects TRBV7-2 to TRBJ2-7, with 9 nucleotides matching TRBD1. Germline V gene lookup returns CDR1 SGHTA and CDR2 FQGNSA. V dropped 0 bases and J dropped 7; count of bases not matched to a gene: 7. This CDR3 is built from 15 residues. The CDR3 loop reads CASSLAGTGFWEQYF. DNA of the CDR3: TGTGCCAGCAGCTTAGCAGGGACAGGGTTCTGGGAGCAGTACTTC.

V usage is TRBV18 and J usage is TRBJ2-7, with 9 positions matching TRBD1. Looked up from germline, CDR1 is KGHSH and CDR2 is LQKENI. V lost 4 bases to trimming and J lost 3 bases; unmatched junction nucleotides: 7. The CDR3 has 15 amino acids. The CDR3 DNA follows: TGTGCCAGCTCACGAGGACAGGGGCAGAACTACGAGCAGTACTTC. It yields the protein CASSRGQGQNYEQYF. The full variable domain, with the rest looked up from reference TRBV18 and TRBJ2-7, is NAGVMQNPRHLVRRRGQEARLRCSPMKGHSHVYWYRQLPEEGLKFMVYLQKENIIDESGMPKERFSAEFPKEGPSILRIQQVVRGDSAAYFCASSRGQGQNYEQYFGPGTRLTVT.

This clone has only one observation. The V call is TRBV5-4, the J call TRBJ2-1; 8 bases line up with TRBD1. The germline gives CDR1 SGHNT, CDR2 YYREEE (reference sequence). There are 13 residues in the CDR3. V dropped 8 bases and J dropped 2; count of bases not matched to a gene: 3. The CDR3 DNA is TGTGCCAGTAGGACAGGGACCTACAATGAGCAGTTCTTC. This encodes CASRTGTYNEQFF. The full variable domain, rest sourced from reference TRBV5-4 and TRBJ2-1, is ETGVTQSPTHLIKTRGQQVTLRCSSQSGHNTVSWYQQALGQGPQFIFQYYREEENGRGNFPPRFSGLQFPNYSSELNVNALELDDSALYLCASRTGTYNEQFFGPGTRLTVL.

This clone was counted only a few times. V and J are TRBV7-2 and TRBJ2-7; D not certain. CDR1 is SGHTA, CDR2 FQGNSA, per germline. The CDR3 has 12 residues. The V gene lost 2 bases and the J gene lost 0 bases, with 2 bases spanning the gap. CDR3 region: CASSLYSYEQYF. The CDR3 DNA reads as TGTGCCAGCAGCTTATACTCCTACGAGCAGTACTTC.

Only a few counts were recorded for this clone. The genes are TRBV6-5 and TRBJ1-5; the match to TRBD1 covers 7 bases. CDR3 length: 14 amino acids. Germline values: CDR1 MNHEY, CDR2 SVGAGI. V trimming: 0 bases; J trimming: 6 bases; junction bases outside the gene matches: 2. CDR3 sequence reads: CASSYSTGFQPQHF. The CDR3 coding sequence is TGTGCCAGCAGTTACTCGACAGGGTTTCAGCCCCAGCATTTT.

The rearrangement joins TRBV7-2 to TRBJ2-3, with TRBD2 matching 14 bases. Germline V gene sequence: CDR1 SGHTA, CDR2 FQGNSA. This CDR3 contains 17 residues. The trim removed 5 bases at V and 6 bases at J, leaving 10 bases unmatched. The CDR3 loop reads CASSQPGLAGAGDTQYF. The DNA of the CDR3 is TGTGCCAGCAGCCAGCCGGGACTAGCGGGGGCGGGGGATACGCAGTATTTT. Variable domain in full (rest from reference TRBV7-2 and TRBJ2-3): GAGVSQSPSNKVTEKGKDVELRCDPISGHTALYWYRQSLGQGLEFLIYFQGNSAPDKSGLPSDRFSAERTGGSVSTLTIQRTQQEDSAVYLCASSQPGLAGAGDTQYFGPGTRLTVL.

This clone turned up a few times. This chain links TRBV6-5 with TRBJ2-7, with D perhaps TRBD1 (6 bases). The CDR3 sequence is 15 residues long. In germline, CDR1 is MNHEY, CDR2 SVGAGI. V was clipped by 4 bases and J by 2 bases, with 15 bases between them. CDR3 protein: CASSLRGMTPYEQYF. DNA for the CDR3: TGTGCCAGCAGTTTGAGGGGGATGACCCCCTACGAGCAGTACTTC.

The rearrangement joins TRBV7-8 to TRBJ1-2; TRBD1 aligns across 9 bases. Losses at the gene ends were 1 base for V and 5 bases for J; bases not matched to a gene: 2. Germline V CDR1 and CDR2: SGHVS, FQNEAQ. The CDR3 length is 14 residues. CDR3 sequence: CASSLVGTGYGYTF. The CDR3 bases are TGTGCCAGCAGCTTAGTCGGGACAGGGTATGGCTACACCTTC.

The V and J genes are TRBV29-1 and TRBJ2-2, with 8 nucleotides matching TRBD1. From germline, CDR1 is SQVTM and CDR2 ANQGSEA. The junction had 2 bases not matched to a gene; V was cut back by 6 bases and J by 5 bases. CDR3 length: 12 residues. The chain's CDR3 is CSVGDRTGELFF. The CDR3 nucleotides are TGCAGCGTGGGGGACAGGACCGGGGAGCTGTTTTTT.

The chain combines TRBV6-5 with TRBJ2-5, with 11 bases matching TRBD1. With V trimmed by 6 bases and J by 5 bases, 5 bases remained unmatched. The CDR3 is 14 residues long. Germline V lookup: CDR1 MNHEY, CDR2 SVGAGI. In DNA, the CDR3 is TGTGCCAGCAGCTCGGACAGGGGGCTTGAGACCCAGTACTTC. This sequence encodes CASSSDRGLETQYF.

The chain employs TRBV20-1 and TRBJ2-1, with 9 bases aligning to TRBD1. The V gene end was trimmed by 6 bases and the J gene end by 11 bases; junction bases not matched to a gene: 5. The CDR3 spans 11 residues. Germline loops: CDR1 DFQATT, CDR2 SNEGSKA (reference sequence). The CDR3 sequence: CSAGQGPQQFF. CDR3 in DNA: TGCAGTGCAGGACAGGGGCCCCAGCAGTTCTTC.

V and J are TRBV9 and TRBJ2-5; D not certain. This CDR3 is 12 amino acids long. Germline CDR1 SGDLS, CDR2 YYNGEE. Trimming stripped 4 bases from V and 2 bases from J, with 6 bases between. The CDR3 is CASSTTQETQYF. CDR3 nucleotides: TGTGCCAGCAGCACAACACAAGAGACCCAGTACTTC.

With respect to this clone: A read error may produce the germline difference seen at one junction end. CDR3: CSAGRGGQGDGCTF. The CDR3 DNA follows: TGCAGCGCGGGCCGGGGGGGACAGGGTGATGGCTGCACCTTC. The chain links TRBV29-1 to TRBJ1-2; 9 positions agree with TRBD1. The CDR3 consists of 14 residues. Germline CDR1 is SQVTM and CDR2 is ANQGSEA.

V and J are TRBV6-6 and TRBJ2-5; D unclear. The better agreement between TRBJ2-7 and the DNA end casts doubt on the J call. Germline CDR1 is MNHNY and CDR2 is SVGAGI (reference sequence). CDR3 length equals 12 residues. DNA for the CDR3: TGTGCCAGTGGTCGAGGAACCTACGAGCAGTACTTC. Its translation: CASGRGTYEQYF.

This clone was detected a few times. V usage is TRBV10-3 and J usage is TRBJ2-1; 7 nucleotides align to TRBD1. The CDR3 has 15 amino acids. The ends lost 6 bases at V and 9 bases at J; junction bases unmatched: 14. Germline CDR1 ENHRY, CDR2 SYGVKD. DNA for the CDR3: TGTGCCATCAGCCTAGACAGGGAAGGACTTAGTGAGCAGTTCTTC. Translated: CAISLDREGLSEQFF.

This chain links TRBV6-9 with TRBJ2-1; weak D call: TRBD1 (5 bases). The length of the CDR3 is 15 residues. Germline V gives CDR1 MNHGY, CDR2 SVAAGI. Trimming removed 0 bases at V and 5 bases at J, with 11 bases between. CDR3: CASSYSQGTHNEQFF. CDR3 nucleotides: TGTGCCAGCAGTTATTCGCAGGGAACCCACAATGAGCAGTTCTTC.

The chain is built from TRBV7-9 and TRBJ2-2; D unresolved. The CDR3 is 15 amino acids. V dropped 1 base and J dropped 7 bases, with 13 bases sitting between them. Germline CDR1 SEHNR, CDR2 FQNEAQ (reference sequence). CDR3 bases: TGTGCCAGCAGCTTAGTTGCAGGAATCGGCGGGGAGCTGTTTTTT. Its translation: CASSLVAGIGGELFF.

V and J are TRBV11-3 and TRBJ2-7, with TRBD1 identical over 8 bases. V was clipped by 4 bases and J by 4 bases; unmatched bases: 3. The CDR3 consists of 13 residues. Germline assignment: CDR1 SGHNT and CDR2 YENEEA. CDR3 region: CASSYTGGYEQYF. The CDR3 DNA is TGTGCCAGCAGCTATACAGGGGGTTACGAGCAGTACTTC. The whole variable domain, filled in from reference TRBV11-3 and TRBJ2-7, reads EAGVVQSPRYKIIEKKQPVAFWCNPISGHNTLYWYLQNLGQGPELLIRYENEEAVDDSQLPKDRFSAERLKGVDSTLKIQPAELGDSAVYLCASSYTGGYEQYFGPGTRLTVT.

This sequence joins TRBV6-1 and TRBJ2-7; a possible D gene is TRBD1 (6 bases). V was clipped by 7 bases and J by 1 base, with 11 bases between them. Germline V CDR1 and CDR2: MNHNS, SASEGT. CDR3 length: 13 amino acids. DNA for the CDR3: TGTGCCAGCATGCCGGGACATTCCTACGAGCAGTACTTC. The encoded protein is CASMPGHSYEQYF.

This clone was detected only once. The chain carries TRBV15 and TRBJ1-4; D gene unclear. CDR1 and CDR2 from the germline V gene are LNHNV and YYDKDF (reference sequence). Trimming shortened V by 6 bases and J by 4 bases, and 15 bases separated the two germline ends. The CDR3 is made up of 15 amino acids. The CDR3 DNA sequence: TGTGCCACCAGTACGATCCGGGAGGGTAATGAAAAACTGTTTTTT. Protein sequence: CATSTIREGNEKLFF.

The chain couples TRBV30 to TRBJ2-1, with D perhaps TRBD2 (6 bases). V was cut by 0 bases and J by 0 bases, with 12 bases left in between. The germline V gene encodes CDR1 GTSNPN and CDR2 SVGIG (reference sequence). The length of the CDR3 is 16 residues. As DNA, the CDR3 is TGTGCCTGGAGTGTACCGAGCGGGTCCTCCTACAATGAGCAGTTCTTC. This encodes CAWSVPSGSSYNEQFF.